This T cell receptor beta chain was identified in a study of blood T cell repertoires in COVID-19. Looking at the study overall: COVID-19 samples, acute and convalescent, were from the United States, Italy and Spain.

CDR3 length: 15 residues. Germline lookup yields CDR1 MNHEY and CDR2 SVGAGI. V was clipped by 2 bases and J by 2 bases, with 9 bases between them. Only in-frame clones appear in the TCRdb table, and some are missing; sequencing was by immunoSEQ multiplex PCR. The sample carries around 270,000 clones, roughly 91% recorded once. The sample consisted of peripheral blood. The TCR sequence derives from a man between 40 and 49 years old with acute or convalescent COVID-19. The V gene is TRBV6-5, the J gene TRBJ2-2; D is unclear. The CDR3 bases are TGTGCCAGCAGTTACCAATTGAGCAACACCGGGGAGCTGTTTTTT. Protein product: CASSYQLSNTGELFF.